One sample yielded the 2 T cell receptor beta chains listed below, sequenced in a study of shared clonotypes between healthy human individuals. Produced via immunoSEQ multiplex PCR; TCRdb's table is partial and in-frame only. Of under 1,900,000 clones in the sample, approximately 98.5% are singletons; the top ten hold approximately 0.38%. The sample comprised naive CD4+ T cells sorted from blood. Subset defined: CD45RA+ positively selected. These receptor sequences come from a man aged 25-45 years in good health.

In the case of this clone: This CDR3 is also generated by other DNA sequences in the sample. The chain couples TRBV9 to TRBJ2-1; 7 bases are a match to TRBD2. The germline gives CDR1 SGDLS, CDR2 YYNGEE. The J segment lost 3 bases and the V segment lost 3 bases, leaving 6 bases of the junction unmatched. This CDR3 comprises 15 residues. CDR3 residues: CASSARLADYNEQFF. CDR3 bases: TGTGCCAGCAGCGCCCGGCTAGCGGACTACAATGAGCAGTTCTTC.

In nucleotides, the CDR3 is TGTGCCTGGAGTGCAGGAGGGGACAATCAGCCCCAGCATTTT. Amino acids: CAWSAGGDNQPQHF. This rearrangement joins TRBV30 to TRBJ1-5; tentative D call: TRBD1 (5 bases). Trimming took off 1 base at V and 3 bases at J, with 10 bases between the two ends. Germline CDR1 and CDR2: GTSNPN and SVGIG (reference sequence). The length of the CDR3 is 14 residues.